This T cell receptor (beta chain) emerged from a study of cytomegalovirus exposure and HLA in healthy donors. Study summary: The platform used for the roughly 130 validation repertoires matched that of the 666 first-cohort repertoires, a later analysis reported. Whole-study findings and limits: The authors listed around 150 TCR beta chains as cytomegalovirus-associated.

The repertoire was sequenced with immunoSEQ multiplex PCR; TCRdb's copy has only in-frame clones and lacks some. The sample holds roughly 140,000 clones; roughly 86% are singletons and the top ten take just over 8.5%. The CDR3 totals 16 residues. CDR1 and CDR2 (germline): ENHRY, SYGVKD. The V and J ends lost 3 bases and 4 bases respectively, with 17 bases between them. Worth noting for this clone: Its antigen is unknown.

The specimen was PBMCs. This TCR derives from a man younger than 35 in good health and CMV-seropositive. This chain joins TRBV10-3 and TRBJ2-3; D may be TRBD1 (6 bases). The CDR3 DNA reads TGTGCCATCAGTGAACCGGGACACACAACTCCAGATACGCAGTATTTT. As protein: CAISEPGHTTPDTQYF.